This entry lists 8 T cell receptor beta chains sequenced from one sample in a study of blood T cell repertoires in COVID-19. TCRdb's copy holds only in-frame clones and misses some; the assay was immunoSEQ multiplex PCR. The repertoire holds about 190,000 clones, with around nine tenths as singletons. Sequenced sample: peripheral blood. These receptors were obtained from a young woman who had recovered from COVID-19.

The chain employs TRBV24-1 and TRBJ2-3; TRBD2 matches 8 bases. CDR1 and CDR2 from the germline V gene are KGHDR and SFDVKD. The V segment lost 5 bases and the J segment 2 bases; nucleotides outside the gene matches: 8. The CDR3 sequence is 16 residues long. The CDR3 DNA is TGTGCCACCAGTGGGGATGCGGGAGGTCTCACAGATACGCAGTATTTT. Its translation is CATSGDAGGLTDTQYF.

The chain carries TRBV9 and TRBJ2-1; tentatively, D is TRBD2 (6 bases). The V gene lost 4 bases and the J gene lost 4 bases, with 21 bases spanning the gap. This CDR3 has 17 amino acids. Germline CDR1 and CDR2: SGDLS and YYNGEE. The CDR3 nucleotides read TGTGCCAGCAGCACAACACCGTCGACTAGGGGTTACAATGAGCAGTTCTTC. Translation gives CASSTTPSTRGYNEQFF. Full variable domain (missing parts from reference TRBV9 and TRBJ2-1): DSGVTQTPKHLITATGQRVTLRCSPRSGDLSVYWYQQSLDQGLQFLIQYYNGEERAKGNILERFSAQQFPDLHSELNLSSLELGDSALYFCASSTTPSTRGYNEQFFGPGTRLTVL.

DNA for the CDR3: TGCGCCAGCAGCTATCCCTCGGACAGGAGGTCCAAAAGCAATCAGCCCCAGCATTTT. It encodes CASSYPSDRRSKSNQPQHF. The chain recombines TRBV5-1 with TRBJ1-5; 7 bases map to TRBD1. Germline V CDR1 and CDR2: SGHRS, YFSETQ. The CDR3 consists of 19 residues. The J segment lost 1 base and the V segment lost 3 bases, leaving 16 bases of the junction unmatched.

V is TRBV19 and J is TRBJ2-6, with a weak D call TRBD1 (6 bases). Trimming left V 4 bases short and J 0 bases short, with 13 bases between. CDR3 length equals 17 residues. CDR1 and CDR2 (germline): LNHDA, SQIVND (reference sequence). CDR3 bases: TGTGCCAGTAGTACGATGGACAGCAACTCTGGGGCCAACGTCCTGACTTTC. Protein product: CASSTMDSNSGANVLTF.

V is TRBV5-6 and J is TRBJ1-5, with D perhaps TRBD1 (5 bases). With 4 bases removed from V and 8 bases from J, the gap between germline ends came to 16 bases. CDR1 and CDR2 from the germline V gene are SGHDT and YYEEEE. This CDR3 contains 14 residues. The DNA of the CDR3 is TGTGCCAGCAGCAATTACCAGGGATTTGAGCCCCAGCATTTT. Encoded protein: CASSNYQGFEPQHF.

The gene calls are TRBV5-6 and TRBJ2-1; unclear D gene. The CDR3 loop spans 13 amino acids. Trimming took 0 bases from V and 6 from J, leaving 7 bases between them. CDR1 and CDR2 from the germline V gene are SGHDT and YYEEEE. CDR3 DNA: TGTGCCAGCAGCTTGGTGGCCTCCAATGAGCAGTTCTTC. Protein sequence: CASSLVASNEQFF.

This chain links TRBV6-5 with TRBJ2-3, with TRBD2 matching 10 bases. CDR1 is MNHEY, CDR2 SVGAGI, per germline. The CDR3 sequence is 15 residues long. V lost 2 bases to trimming and J lost 5 bases; unmatched junction nucleotides: 4. The CDR3 sequence is CASSYLAGVKDTQYF. The CDR3 DNA is TGTGCCAGCAGTTACCTAGCGGGAGTCAAAGATACGCAGTATTTT.

The chain joins TRBV19 to TRBJ2-3; 7 bases are a match to TRBD2. Germline lookup yields CDR1 LNHDA and CDR2 SQIVND (reference sequence). Losses at the gene ends were 3 bases for V and 6 bases for J; bases not matched to a gene: 9. The CDR3 runs to 15 residues. The CDR3 region has the DNA TGTGCCAGTAGTATCTTGCGGGAGACGGTGGATACGCAGTATTTT. It specifies CASSILRETVDTQYF.